Sequencing of this TCR beta chain was carried out in a study of shared clonotypes between healthy human individuals. Study-wide context: CD8 memory received one plate per donor, CD8 naive two, CD4 memory three and CD4 naive three. Study-wide points: As a rule, naive subsets had a larger estimated richness than memory subsets. Represented genetic and exposure-history diversity was restricted by having few donors. It was expected that sequencing depth would affect clonotype sharing among donors.

A word on this clone: No antigen is known for it. The sample contains more than one DNA sequence encoding this CDR3.

This CDR3 has 13 residues. The V end lost 1 base, the J end lost 1 base, and 5 bases lay between the germline ends. The germline V gene encodes CDR1 SGHNT and CDR2 YYREEE (reference sequence). Sequenced by immunoSEQ multiplex PCR; TCRdb stores in-frame clones only, minus some. The sample holds 230,000 or so clones; just over 65% are singletons and the top ten take around 10%. The rearrangement uses TRBV5-4 and TRBJ1-1, with D perhaps TRBD1 (5 bases). The receptor was derived from a man aged 25 to 40 in good health. Sample: memory CD4+ T cells sorted from blood. Described subset: CD45RA-negative fraction. The CDR3 bases are TGTGCCAGCAGCTTGACAGGGAACACTGAAGCTTTCTTT. This encodes CASSLTGNTEAFF.